The clone carrying this T cell receptor beta chain was seen a single time. The data are from a study of identical twins. V lost 5 bases and J lost 0, with 24 bases in between. The CDR3 contains 18 residues. Germline V gives CDR1 DFQATT, CDR2 SNEGSKA (reference sequence). Unique molecular identifiers were present on cDNA, and template switching added a universal primer site. TCRdb reprocessed the 5' RACE reads with MiXCR, giving one entry per CDR3 protein. The data show under 350,000 distinct CDR3 sequences, less than 9.5% seen once. The sample also formed part of further work on yellow fever vaccine responses in identical twins. That report adds: Reportedly, the response of twins' T cells to the vaccine seemed partly convergent, partly personalized.

Specimen: CD8+ T cells sorted from blood. The gene calls are TRBV20-1 and TRBJ2-3; tentative D call: TRBD2 (6 bases). The source is a woman aged 18-29 years in good health. CDR3 residues: CSALAPGTHHTSTDTQYF. CDR3 nucleotides: TGCAGTGCTCTAGCTCCGGGGACTCACCATACTAGCACAGATACGCAGTATTTT.